This T cell receptor beta chain was recorded in a study of blood T cell repertoires in COVID-19. TCRdb's table, derived via immunoSEQ multiplex PCR, lists solely in-frame clones and lacks some. The data contain about 43,000 clones, approximately 90% of them singletons. The germline V and J ends were trimmed by 2 bases and 3 bases, with 8 bases remaining between them. The V gene's germline CDR1 is SGHRS and CDR2 YFSETQ. CDR3 size: 14 residues. This clone was seen once. The receptor was derived from a man aged 55 to 70 with active COVID-19. The V call is TRBV5-1, the J call TRBJ1-4, with D hard to call. The sequenced sample was peripheral blood. The CDR3 nucleotides are TGCGCCAGCAGCTTTGCGTTAGCTAATGAAAAACTGTTTTTT. It yields the protein CASSFALANEKLFF.